Each of the 5 T cell receptor beta chains below was sequenced from the same sample in a study of CDR3 diversity in severe acne. TCRdb processed the PCR reads anew with MiXCR; each CDR3 protein has one entry. The sample lists around 100,000 distinct CDR3 sequences; around 56% were seen once. The specimen sequenced was blood. These receptors all stem from a male donor with acne.

Details on this clonotype: A much larger clone sits a single nucleotide away, making a read error possible. This chain connects TRBV24-1 to TRBJ2-2; possible D gene TRBD1, 6 bases. Germline CDR1 and CDR2: KGHDR and SFDVKD. This CDR3 contains 15 residues. The CDR3 region has the DNA TGTGCCACCAGTGATTTGCAGGGGAACACCGGGGAGCTGTCTTTT. Encoded protein: CATSDLQGNTGELSF.

This clonotype has at least ten counts. J is TRBJ2-2 and V is TRBV4-2, with 9 nucleotides matching TRBD2. The germline gives CDR1 LGHNA, CDR2 YNFKEQ. The CDR3 contains 15 residues. V trimming: 1 base; J trimming: 3 bases; junction bases outside the gene matches: 0. CDR3 in DNA: TGTGCCAGCAGCCAAGGACTAGCGGACACCGGGGAGCTGTTTTTT. Its translation: CASSQGLADTGELFF.

This chain connects TRBV11-2 to TRBJ1-2; TRBD1 agrees at 8 bases. This CDR3 is 14 amino acids long. Per the germline V gene, CDR1 is SGHAT and CDR2 is FQNNGV. V lost 8 bases, J lost 7 bases, and 12 bases stayed unmatched. The CDR3 protein is CASPSGRGQGGYTF. CDR3 DNA: TGTGCCAGCCCCTCCGGCAGGGGGCAGGGTGGCTACACCTTC. The variable domain in full, with the rest retrieved from reference TRBV11-2 and TRBJ1-2, is EAGVAQSPRYKIIEKRQSVAFWCNPISGHATLYWYQQILGQGPKLLIQFQNNGVVDDSQLPKDRFSAERLKGVDSTLKIQPAKLEDSAVYLCASPSGRGQGGYTFGSGTRLTVV.

This clonotype has at least ten counts. The V call is TRBV19, the J call TRBJ2-4; weak D call: TRBD1 (6 bases). Per the germline V gene, CDR1 is LNHDA and CDR2 is SQIVND (reference sequence). The CDR3 runs to 14 residues. Trimming pared 3 bases from V and 4 bases from J, leaving 10 bases between. CDR3 sequence: CASSIPGQKNIQYF. As DNA, the CDR3 is TGTGCCAGTAGTATCCCGGGACAAAAAAACATTCAGTACTTC.

The V gene is TRBV20-1, the J gene TRBJ2-7; a possible D gene is TRBD2 (7 bases). Trimming removed 1 base from V and 4 bases from J, with 11 bases in between. This CDR3 spans 13 amino acids. The germline V gene encodes CDR1 DFQATT and CDR2 SNEGSKA (reference sequence). Here the CDR3 reads CSARVGGGYEQYF. The CDR3 bases are TGCAGTGCTAGAGTGGGAGGGGGATACGAGCAGTACTTC.